This T cell receptor beta chain was captured in a study of vaccination and CD4 T cells after COVID-19. The Oncomine TCR Beta short-read assay generated sequence data from the DNA of cultured CD4+ T cells. Genomic DNA was taken out of cultured CD4+ T cells by extraction. MiXCR was run by TCRdb on the PCR reads, yielding one entry per CDR3 protein. The data show some 3,100 distinct CDR3 sequences, around 80% seen once. Study-wide results and limits: Vaccine-specific clones in convalescent patients were spike mono-reactive in 304 of 307 cases. Convalescent patients gained a median 86.3% of their reactive clones only post-vaccination.

With respect to this clonotype: Its antigen remains unidentified.

Documented treatment: approximately nine-day PBMC culture with coronavirus spike peptide pools or control peptides (ViraFEST assay). Per well, approximately 2.1 million PBMCs were cultured in the presence of approximately 9.4 IU/ml IL-2 and about 9.6 ug/ml peptide pools. What was sequenced was CD4+ T cells from blood, cultured in vitro. The source of this sequence is a human donor who had recovered from COVID-19.

As DNA, the CDR3 is TGTGCCAGCAGTTCCTCAGGGGCTGGAAACACCATATATTTT. Encoded protein: CASSSSGAGNTIYF. J is TRBJ1-3 and V is TRBV6-5, with D possibly TRBD1 on 6 matching bases. The germline gives CDR1 MNHEY, CDR2 SVGAGI. This CDR3 has 14 residues. Trimming removed 4 bases at V and 2 bases at J, with 9 bases between.